This T cell receptor (beta chain) was captured in a study of blood T cell repertoires in COVID-19. Study as a whole: Both acute and convalescent COVID-19 samples were obtained from the United States, Italy and Spain. T cells, B-cell-depleted T cells, or PBMCs provided the cDNA or gDNA that served as material.

Germline V lookup: CDR1 SGDLS, CDR2 YYNGEE. The length of the CDR3 is 16 residues. The germline V and J ends were trimmed by 4 bases and 8 bases, with 21 bases remaining between them. In the source study's methods: For nucleated cells, counts were estimated from reference gene primer amplification. The method was immunoSEQ multiplex PCR; TCRdb's version includes in-frame clones alone and lacks a portion of them. V and J calls plus clone size are reproduced from that table; the DNA served to infer D and trimming. The repertoire has under 45,000 clones, around 87% of them found once; the top ten carry roughly 25%. Many counts were recorded for this clone.

The TCR was taken from a woman older than 75 in a cohort sampled during active or convalescent COVID-19. The chain combines TRBV9 with TRBJ1-4; tentative D call: TRBD1 (6 bases). The specimen sequenced was peripheral blood. In DNA form, the CDR3 reads TGTGCCAGCAGCCCTTCTGGGGGGGGGCTGCGCGAAAAACTGTTTTTT. This sequence encodes CASSPSGGGLREKLFF.